This is a list of T cell receptor beta chains from one sample in a study of blood T cell repertoires in COVID-19. Sequenced by immunoSEQ multiplex PCR; TCRdb stores in-frame clones only, minus some. The sample has about 400,000 clones; approximately 86% are singletons. The specimen was peripheral blood. Receptors were obtained from a woman aged 55-70 years with COVID-19, enrolled during active disease. Both conserved end residues are part of each CDR3. The D gene is left open where the match is weak. Rows give clone size only sometimes, using once, few, many, or a class for an expanded clone.

cdr3_aa: CASSLIVRGLVAGPDTQYF; cdr3_nt: TGTGCCAGCAGCTTAATAGTAAGGGGGCTCGTCGCCGGGCCAGATACGCAGTATTTT; clone_size: once; v_call: TRBV7-2; j_call: TRBJ2-3; d_call: TRBD1
cdr3_aa: CASRAGQGGGYTF; cdr3_nt: TGTGCCAGCAGGGCCGGACAGGGTGGTGGCTACACCTTC; clone_size: -; v_call: TRBV6-5; j_call: TRBJ1-2; d_call: TRBD1
cdr3_aa: CASSTSGGPRDTQYF; cdr3_nt: TGTGCCAGCTCAACTAGCGGGGGCCCCCGGGATACGCAGTATTTT; clone_size: -; v_call: TRBV18; j_call: TRBJ2-3; d_call: TRBD2
cdr3_aa: CASSLLQGPYEQYF; cdr3_nt: TGCGCCAGCAGCTTGCTACAGGGACCCTACGAGCAGTACTTC; clone_size: -; v_call: TRBV5-1; j_call: TRBJ2-7; d_call: -
cdr3_aa: CASSEWGTGKNNEQFF; cdr3_nt: TGTGCCAGCAGTGAATGGGGGACAGGGAAGAACAATGAGCAGTTCTTC; clone_size: once; v_call: TRBV6-1; j_call: TRBJ2-1; d_call: TRBD1
cdr3_aa: CATSRVGGNQPQHF; cdr3_nt: TGTGCCACCAGCAGGGTAGGGGGCAATCAGCCCCAGCATTTT; clone_size: once; v_call: TRBV15; j_call: TRBJ1-5; d_call: -
cdr3_aa: CASSLGTSGGTDTQYF; cdr3_nt: TGTGCCAGCAGCTTAGGGACTAGCGGAGGCACAGATACGCAGTATTTT; clone_size: -; v_call: TRBV11-2; j_call: TRBJ2-3; d_call: TRBD2
cdr3_aa: CASSPVGLAGVGETQYF; cdr3_nt: TGTGCCAGCAGTCCGGTCGGACTAGCGGGGGTCGGAGAGACCCAGTACTTC; clone_size: -; v_call: TRBV9; j_call: TRBJ2-5; d_call: TRBD2
cdr3_aa: CASSAHRVKNEQYF; cdr3_nt: TGTGCCAGCAGTGCGCACAGGGTGAAGAACGAGCAGTACTTC; clone_size: -; v_call: TRBV2; j_call: TRBJ2-7; d_call: -
cdr3_aa: CASSLGRLSPLHF; cdr3_nt: TGTGCCAGCTCCTTGGGGCGCTTATCACCCCTCCACTTT; clone_size: -; v_call: TRBV6-5; j_call: TRBJ1-6; d_call: -
cdr3_aa: CASSYAAGEQYF; cdr3_nt: TGTGCCAGCAGTTACGCGGCGGGCGAGCAGTACTTC; clone_size: -; v_call: TRBV6-6; j_call: TRBJ2-7; d_call: -
cdr3_aa: CASSTAGWNEKLFF; cdr3_nt: TGTGCCAGCAGTACGGCAGGCTGGAATGAAAAACTGTTTTTT; clone_size: -; v_call: TRBV25-1; j_call: TRBJ1-4; d_call: -
cdr3_aa: CASSRSRGRGEKLFF; cdr3_nt: TGTGCCAGCAGCCGATCCAGGGGGCGGGGTGAAAAACTGTTTTTT; clone_size: -; v_call: TRBV7-6; j_call: TRBJ1-4; d_call: TRBD1
cdr3_aa: CASSPPGTSTDTQYF; cdr3_nt: TGTGCCAGCTCACCCCCCGGGACAAGCACAGATACGCAGTATTTT; clone_size: -; v_call: TRBV18; j_call: TRBJ2-3; d_call: -
cdr3_aa: CASRGQNSNYGYTF; cdr3_nt: TGTGCCAGCAGGGGACAGAATTCTAACTATGGCTACACCTTC; clone_size: -; v_call: TRBV6-5; j_call: TRBJ1-2; d_call: TRBD1
cdr3_aa: CASSSGYRRINSPLHF; cdr3_nt: TGTGCCAGCAGCTCAGGGTACAGGCGGATTAATTCACCCCTCCACTTT; clone_size: once; v_call: TRBV7-8; j_call: TRBJ1-6; d_call: -